This T cell receptor beta chain was identified during a study of cytomegalovirus exposure and HLA in healthy donors. It was with 60 Vbeta and 13 Jbeta primers that the PCR ran. The assay was immunoSEQ multiplex PCR, and TCRdb's table has in-frame clones only and misses some. Here the sample spans approximately 120,000 clones, 77% being singletons. V trimming: 0 bases; J trimming: 6 bases; junction bases outside the gene matches: 3. Germline lookup yields CDR1 MNHEY and CDR2 SMNVEV (reference sequence). The length of the CDR3 is 14 residues. The receptor's source is a man aged 35 to 55 in good health and CMV-seropositive. Sequencing input: PBMCs. The chain recombines TRBV27 with TRBJ2-7; 9 positions agree with TRBD1. CDR3 sequence: CASSLSGQGPEQYF. CDR3 DNA sequence: TGTGCCAGCAGTTTATCGGGACAGGGTCCCGAGCAGTACTTC.